This passage covers 30 T cell receptor beta chains from one sample sequenced in a study of blood T cell repertoires in COVID-19. TCRdb's copy holds only in-frame clones and misses some; the assay was immunoSEQ multiplex PCR. The sample includes 200,000 to 250,000 clones, 70% to 85% of them seen just once. Sequences were obtained from PBMCs or T cells enriched from blood (not recorded which). The receptors were gathered from a woman in her sixties or seventies who had recovered from COVID-19.

This clone occurred a few times. The genes are TRBV9 and TRBJ1-3; no clear D. The CDR3 sequence is 17 residues long. The V gene's germline CDR1 is SGDLS and CDR2 YYNGEE. V shed 3 bases and J shed 0 bases, with 16 bases lying between them. DNA for the CDR3: TGTGCCAGCAGCGCTACCGGGTCCCTTAACTCTGGAAACACCATATATTTT. Protein sequence: CASSATGSLNSGNTIYF.

The V gene is TRBV19, the J gene TRBJ1-4, with 7 positions matching TRBD1. Looked up from germline, CDR1 is LNHDA and CDR2 is SQIVND (reference sequence). The CDR3 extends over 12 amino acids. J was trimmed by 8 bases and V by 6 bases; bases with no gene match: 3. CDR3 coding DNA: TGTGCCAGTAGCCAGGGACAGGAAAAACTGTTTTTT. Translation gives CASSQGQEKLFF.

This clone was counted only a few times. The V and J genes are TRBV19 and TRBJ2-7; possibly TRBD1 for D (5 bases). Germline assignment: CDR1 LNHDA and CDR2 SQIVND (reference sequence). V shed 5 bases and J shed 4 bases, with 15 bases lying between them. The CDR3 is 14 residues long. The CDR3 sequence is CASSDRTYVYEQYF. The CDR3 coding sequence is TGTGCCAGTAGTGACAGAACCTATGTTTACGAGCAGTACTTC.

The V and J genes are TRBV4-3 and TRBJ2-5; 10 positions agree with TRBD2. This CDR3 has 17 residues. Germline CDR1 is LGHNA and CDR2 is YSLEER. V was pared by 5 bases and J by 2 bases, with 11 bases of the junction left unmatched. CDR3 residues: CASSTRVAGGTQETQYF. CDR3 in DNA: TGCGCCAGCAGCACCCGGGTAGCGGGGGGAACTCAAGAGACCCAGTACTTC.

The chain links TRBV7-2 to TRBJ2-5, with 12 nucleotides matching TRBD1. This CDR3 spans 15 amino acids. Germline lookup yields CDR1 SGHTA and CDR2 FQGNSA. Trimming at V came to 4 bases and at J to 5 bases, leaving 5 bases not matched to a gene. The CDR3 DNA reads TGTGCCAGCAGCTCCCGGGACAGGGGGCGGGAGACCCAGTACTTC. Residues: CASSSRDRGRETQYF.

This clone showed up just a few times. The chain couples TRBV20-1 to TRBJ2-7; D might be TRBD2 (5 bases). Germline V gene lookup returns CDR1 DFQATT and CDR2 SNEGSKA (reference sequence). The V and J ends lost 3 bases and 6 bases respectively, with 9 bases between them. The CDR3 is 11 amino acids. CDR3 sequence reads: CSASRGFEQYF. CDR3 coding DNA: TGCAGTGCTAGTAGAGGGTTCGAGCAGTACTTC.

This rearrangement joins TRBV7-8 to TRBJ2-7; D may be TRBD1 (6 bases). V lost 5 bases to trimming and J lost 2 bases, with 16 bases between them. Germline loops: CDR1 SGHVS, CDR2 FQNEAQ. This CDR3 spans 15 amino acids. The CDR3 nucleotides read TGTGCCAGCAGCCTTGAGGGGGTTGGAGCCTACGAGCAGTACTTC. Its translation: CASSLEGVGAYEQYF. Full variable domain (missing parts from reference TRBV7-8 and TRBJ2-7): GAGVSQSPRYKVAKRGQDVALRCDPISGHVSLFWYQQALGQGPEFLTYFQNEAQLDKSGLPSDRFFAERPEGSVSTLKIQRTQQEDSAVYLCASSLEGVGAYEQYFGPGTRLTVT.

The V and J genes are TRBV11-2 and TRBJ1-2; D not resolved. Trimming pared 2 bases from V and 6 bases from J, leaving 10 bases between. The CDR3 extends over 13 amino acids. Germline V gene data show CDR1 as SGHAT and CDR2 as FQNNGV. The CDR3 spells CASSLSGEHGYTF. CDR3 sequence (DNA): TGTGCCAGCAGCTTATCGGGTGAGCATGGCTACACCTTC.

The chain employs TRBV19 and TRBJ2-1; D gene uncertain. This CDR3 spans 14 amino acids. Germline CDR1 reads LNHDA; CDR2 reads SQIVND (reference sequence). Trimming took off 3 bases at V and 11 bases at J, with 17 bases between the two ends. CDR3 nucleotides: TGTGCCAGTAGTATGGCGATAGCCAACCGGCAGCAGTTCTTC. This translates into CASSMAIANRQQFF. Full variable domain (rest looked up from reference TRBV19 and TRBJ2-1): DGGITQSPKYLFRKEGQNVTLSCEQNLNHDAMYWYRQDPGQGLRLIYYSQIVNDFQKGDIAEGYSVSREKKESFPLTVTSAQKNPTAFYLCASSMAIANRQQFFGPGTRLTVL.

The CDR3 nucleotides read TGTGCCAGCAGCCTACTGGGACAGAAAAACATTCAGTACTTC. Its translation: CASSLLGQKNIQYF. V usage is TRBV5-5 and J usage is TRBJ2-4, with 7 nucleotides matching TRBD1. J gave up 4 bases and V 4 bases, and 5 bases lay outside the gene matches. CDR1 and CDR2 from the germline V gene are SGHKS and YYEKEE (reference sequence). The length of the CDR3 is 14 residues.

The V call is TRBV7-9, the J call TRBJ2-3; no definite D call. The V gene lost 6 bases and the J gene lost 2 bases, with 18 bases spanning the gap. CDR1 is SEHNR, CDR2 FQNEAQ, per germline (reference sequence). CDR3 length: 16 residues. In DNA form, the CDR3 reads TGTGCCAGCAGGAGTTCTCGGGTGGCCTCCACAGATACGCAGTATTTT. It is translated as CASRSSRVASTDTQYF.

The V call is TRBV6-5, the J call TRBJ2-4, with 10 bases lining up with TRBD1. V lost 5 bases, J lost 6 bases, and 4 bases stayed unmatched. The CDR3 covers 14 residues. Per the germline V gene, CDR1 is MNHEY and CDR2 is SVGAGI. The CDR3 bases are TGTGCCAGCAGTCCCCGGGACAGGGGAAACATTCAGTACTTC. It is translated as CASSPRDRGNIQYF.

This clone was recorded once. V is TRBV5-6 and J is TRBJ2-7; D is perhaps TRBD2 (6 bases). The CDR3 contains 14 residues. V was cut by 1 base and J by 0 bases, with 8 bases left in between. Germline loops: CDR1 SGHDT, CDR2 YYEEEE. Here the CDR3 DNA reads TGTGCCAGCAGCTTGACCGGGAGCTCCTACGAGCAGTACTTC. Translating it yields CASSLTGSSYEQYF.

This chain connects TRBV2 to TRBJ2-1; D perhaps matches TRBD1 (5 bases). The V end was cut by 5 bases, the J end by 8 bases, with 19 bases between. Per germline, CDR1 SNHLY and CDR2 FYNNEI. The CDR3 extends over 15 amino acids. The CDR3 protein is CASSYRQPMSDEQFF. The CDR3 nucleotides are TGTGCCAGCAGTTATAGACAGCCTATGAGCGATGAGCAGTTCTTC.

V and J are TRBV7-9 and TRBJ1-6; weak D call: TRBD1 (5 bases). V lost 4 bases, J lost 7 bases, and 11 bases lay in between. CDR1 is SEHNR and CDR2 is FQNEAQ in the germline V gene (reference sequence). The CDR3 has 14 residues. This CDR3 is CASSSGTSNSPLHF. The CDR3 DNA sequence: TGTGCCAGCAGCTCCGGGACTTCCAATTCACCCCTCCACTTT.

Here the CDR3 reads CASAPVGVGNTIYF. The DNA for the CDR3 is TGTGCCAGTGCCCCGGTAGGGGTAGGAAACACCATATATTTT. The chain has TRBV19 and TRBJ1-3; possibly TRBD1 for D (5 bases). The germline V gene has CDR1 LNHDA and CDR2 SQIVND (reference sequence). V lost 8 bases to trimming and J lost 4 bases, with 15 bases between them. The CDR3 spans 14 residues.

This clone was found a few times. This chain links TRBV12-5 with TRBJ1-3; 10 bases align to TRBD1. This CDR3 region has 19 residues. The germline V gene encodes CDR1 LGHNT and CDR2 FRNRAP. Germline trimming cut 1 base from V and 0 bases from J; bases unmatched to any gene: 9. CDR3 in amino acids: CASGLGTGGINYSGNTIYF. The CDR3 bases are TGTGCTAGTGGTTTGGGGACAGGGGGGATAAACTACTCTGGAAACACCATATATTTT.

This clone is a singleton in its sample. The rearrangement uses TRBV18 and TRBJ1-2; TRBD1 aligns across 12 bases. Per the germline V gene, CDR1 is KGHSH and CDR2 is LQKENI. The V segment lost 6 bases and the J segment 6 bases; nucleotides outside the gene matches: 11. The CDR3 runs 16 residues. The CDR3: CASSPNRDRGRHGYTF. The CDR3 DNA is TGTGCCAGCTCCCCGAACCGGGACAGGGGGCGCCATGGCTACACCTTC.

The chain couples TRBV5-6 to TRBJ1-2; 7 bases line up with TRBD1. In germline, CDR1 is SGHDT, CDR2 YYEEEE. The CDR3 is 13 amino acids. Germline trimming cut 6 bases from V and 4 bases from J; bases unmatched to any gene: 6. The CDR3 region has the DNA TGTGCCAGCATCTCACAGGGGTTCTATGGCTACACCTTC. Translating gives CASISQGFYGYTF. Combining the CDR3 with reference TRBV5-6 and TRBJ1-2 gives the whole variable domain DAGVTQSPTHLIKTRGQQVTLRCSPKSGHDTVSWYQQALGQGPQFIFQYYEEEERQRGNFPDRFSGHQFPNYSSELNVNALLLGDSALYLCASISQGFYGYTFGSGTRLTVV.

The rearrangement uses TRBV27 and TRBJ1-5; the D gene is possibly TRBD1 (6 bases). The length of the CDR3 is 15 residues. Germline V gives CDR1 MNHEY, CDR2 SMNVEV (reference sequence). V was shortened by 6 bases and J by 9 bases, with 21 bases between the two germline ends. In DNA form, the CDR3 reads TGTGCCAGCAGCCTTATTGACAGGTGGAATTCGCCCCAGCATTTT. Translation: CASSLIDRWNSPQHF.

The rearrangement joins TRBV19 to TRBJ1-2, with TRBD1 as a possible D gene (5 bases). The V gene's germline CDR1 is LNHDA and CDR2 SQIVND (reference sequence). There are 13 residues in the CDR3. V lost 5 bases to trimming and J lost 2 bases, with 9 bases between them. The CDR3 region has the DNA TGTGCCAGTAGTTTCACAGGAAACTATGGCTACACCTTC. The encoded protein is CASSFTGNYGYTF.

Only a few counts were recorded for this clone. The chain employs TRBV6-1 and TRBJ1-5; D gene uncertain. Trimming removed 4 bases at V and 8 bases at J, with 12 bases between. This CDR3 contains 13 residues. Germline CDR1 and CDR2: MNHNS and SASEGT. In nucleotides, the CDR3 is TGTGCCAGCAGTGCAGCCCGAAGCGAGCCCCAGCATTTT. This gives the protein CASSAARSEPQHF.

The chain couples TRBV5-4 to TRBJ2-5, with 16 bases that match TRBD2. Germline CDR1 is SGHNT and CDR2 is YYREEE (reference sequence). The V and J ends lost 4 bases and 0 bases, in that order; junction bases with no gene match: 3. CDR3 length: 17 residues. CDR3 DNA sequence: TGTGCCAGCAGCCCGGGACTAGCGGGAGGGTACCAAGAGACCCAGTACTTC. It encodes CASSPGLAGGYQETQYF.

The J gene is TRBJ1-1, the V gene TRBV5-4; 7 bases align to TRBD1. CDR3 length: 14 amino acids. V gave up 1 base and J gave up 5 bases; unmatched junction bases: 5. Per the germline V gene, CDR1 is SGHNT and CDR2 is YYREEE (reference sequence). The CDR3 here is CASSLRQGRTEAFF. The DNA for the CDR3 is TGTGCCAGCAGCTTGCGACAGGGACGGACTGAAGCTTTCTTT.

This clone was counted a few times. This rearrangement joins TRBV5-1 to TRBJ2-1; TRBD1 matches at 7 bases. From germline, CDR1 is SGHRS and CDR2 YFSETQ. Trimming at V came to 4 bases and at J to 3 bases, leaving 7 bases not matched to a gene. The length of the CDR3 is 15 residues. CDR3 loop: CASSRQGSVYNEQFF. The CDR3 region has the DNA TGCGCCAGCAGCCGACAGGGTTCGGTCTACAATGAGCAGTTCTTC.

J is TRBJ2-7 and V is TRBV7-2; TRBD1 matches at 9 bases. The CDR3 has 12 residues. Germline V CDR1 and CDR2: SGHTA, FQGNSA. J gave up 5 bases and V 8 bases, and 4 bases lay outside the gene matches. In DNA form, the CDR3 reads TGTGCCAGCGGGGACAGGGTCCACGAGCAGTACTTC. It translates to CASGDRVHEQYF. The full variable domain, rest sourced from reference TRBV7-2 and TRBJ2-7, is GAGVSQSPSNKVTEKGKDVELRCDPISGHTALYWYRQSLGQGLEFLIYFQGNSAPDKSGLPSDRFSAERTGGSVSTLTIQRTQQEDSAVYLCASGDRVHEQYFGPGTRLTVT.

This clone occurred a few times. This sequence joins TRBV5-6 and TRBJ1-4; TRBD1 is a possible D gene (5 bases). V was cut by 4 bases and J by 0 bases, with 10 bases left in between. This CDR3 has 15 amino acids. Germline V lookup: CDR1 SGHDT, CDR2 YYEEEE. CDR3: CASSNRDSTNEKLFF. CDR3 in DNA: TGTGCCAGCAGCAATCGGGACTCAACTAATGAAAAACTGTTTTTT.

J is TRBJ2-7 and V is TRBV3-1 (or the pseudogene TRBV3-2); TRBD1 is a possible D gene (6 bases). Germline-derived CDR1 and CDR2 are LGHDT and YNNKEL (reference sequence). Trimming pared 4 bases from V and 6 bases from J, leaving 13 bases between. CDR3 length equals 13 residues. CDR3 nucleotides: TGTGCCAGCAGCCGGAACAGGGACGGCGAGCAGTACTTC. This codes for CASSRNRDGEQYF.

V is TRBV6-5 and J is TRBJ2-7; 7 bases align to TRBD1. After removal of 6 bases from V and 5 bases from J, the junction contained 13 bases not matched to a gene. There are 15 residues in the CDR3. Per the germline V gene, CDR1 is MNHEY and CDR2 is SVGAGI. CDR3 amino acids: CASRSEGARLDEQYF. Here the CDR3 DNA reads TGTGCCAGCAGGTCAGAGGGGGCCCGCCTGGACGAGCAGTACTTC.

The rearrangement links TRBV5-1 to TRBJ2-7; the D gene is possibly TRBD1 (5 bases). This CDR3 contains 16 residues. Germline V gene data show CDR1 as SGHRS and CDR2 as YFSETQ. V gave up 1 base and J gave up 3 bases, with 17 bases separating them. Here the CDR3 reads CASSLYDSSIRYEQYF. The CDR3, as DNA: TGCGCCAGCAGCTTGTACGACAGTTCGATCCGCTACGAGCAGTACTTC.